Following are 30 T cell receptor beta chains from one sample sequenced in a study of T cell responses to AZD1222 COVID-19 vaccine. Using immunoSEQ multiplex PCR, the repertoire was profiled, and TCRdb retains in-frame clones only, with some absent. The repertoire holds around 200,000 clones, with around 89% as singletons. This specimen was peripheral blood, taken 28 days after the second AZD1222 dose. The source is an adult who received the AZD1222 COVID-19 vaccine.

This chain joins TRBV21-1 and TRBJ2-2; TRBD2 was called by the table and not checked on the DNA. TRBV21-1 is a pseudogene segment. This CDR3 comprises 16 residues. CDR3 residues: CASSPQGLNDTGELFF. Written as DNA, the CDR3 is TGTGCCAGCAGCCCCCAGGGACTTAATGACACCGGGGAGCTGTTTTTT.

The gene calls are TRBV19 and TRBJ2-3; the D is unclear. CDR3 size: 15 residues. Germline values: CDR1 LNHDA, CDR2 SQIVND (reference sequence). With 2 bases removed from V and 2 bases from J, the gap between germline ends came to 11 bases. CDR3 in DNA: TGTGCCAGTAGTATATTAGGCACCCACACAGATACGCAGTATTTT. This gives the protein CASSILGTHTDTQYF.

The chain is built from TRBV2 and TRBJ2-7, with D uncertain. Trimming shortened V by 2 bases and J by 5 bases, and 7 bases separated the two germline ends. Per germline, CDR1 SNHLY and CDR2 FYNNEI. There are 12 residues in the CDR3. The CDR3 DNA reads TGTGCCAGCAGTGAAAGGGTCCACGAGCAGTACTTC. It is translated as CASSERVHEQYF. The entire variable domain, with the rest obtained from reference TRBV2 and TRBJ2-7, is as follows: EPEVTQTPSHQVTQMGQEVILRCVPISNHLYFYWYRQILGQKVEFLVSFYNNEISEKSEIFDDQFSVERPDGSNFTLKIRSTKLEDSAMYFCASSERVHEQYFGPGTRLTVT.

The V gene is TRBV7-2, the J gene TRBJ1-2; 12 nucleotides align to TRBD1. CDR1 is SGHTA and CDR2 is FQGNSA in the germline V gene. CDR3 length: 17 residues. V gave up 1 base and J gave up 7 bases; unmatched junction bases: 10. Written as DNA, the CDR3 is TGTGCCAGCAGCTTAGGCCCTTGGGACAGGGGGCATGGTGGCTACACCTTC. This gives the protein CASSLGPWDRGHGGYTF.

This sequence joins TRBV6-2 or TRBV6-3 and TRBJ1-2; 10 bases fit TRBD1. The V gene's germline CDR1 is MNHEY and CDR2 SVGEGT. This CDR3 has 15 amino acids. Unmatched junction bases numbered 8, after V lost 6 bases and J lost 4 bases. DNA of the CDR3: TGTGCCAGCAGCCTTCCGGGACAGGGGACCTATGGCTACACCTTC. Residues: CASSLPGQGTYGYTF.

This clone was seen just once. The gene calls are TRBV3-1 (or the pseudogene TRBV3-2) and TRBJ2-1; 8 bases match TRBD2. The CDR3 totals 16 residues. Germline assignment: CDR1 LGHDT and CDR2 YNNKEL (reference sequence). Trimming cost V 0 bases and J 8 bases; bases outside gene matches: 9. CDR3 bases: TGTGCCAGCAGCCAAGATTTAAGCGGGAGAGGCGATGAGCAGTTCTTC. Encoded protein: CASSQDLSGRGDEQFF.

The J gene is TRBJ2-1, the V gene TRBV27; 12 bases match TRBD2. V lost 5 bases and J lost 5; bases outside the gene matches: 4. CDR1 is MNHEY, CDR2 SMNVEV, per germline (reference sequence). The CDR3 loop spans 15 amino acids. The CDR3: CASSIRTSGNNEQFF. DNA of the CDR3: TGTGCCAGCAGTATAAGGACTAGCGGGAACAATGAGCAGTTCTTC.

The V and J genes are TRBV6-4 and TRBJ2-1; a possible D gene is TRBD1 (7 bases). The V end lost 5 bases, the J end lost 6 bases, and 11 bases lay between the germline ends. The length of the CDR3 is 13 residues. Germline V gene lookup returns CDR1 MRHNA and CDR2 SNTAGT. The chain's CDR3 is CASSIQGGNEQFF. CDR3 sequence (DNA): TGTGCCAGCAGTATCCAGGGGGGCAATGAGCAGTTCTTC.

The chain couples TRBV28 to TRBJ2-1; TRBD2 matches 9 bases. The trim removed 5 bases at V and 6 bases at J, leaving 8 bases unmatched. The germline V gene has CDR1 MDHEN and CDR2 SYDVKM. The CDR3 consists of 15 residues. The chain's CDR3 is CASSPASGKRNEQFF. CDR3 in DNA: TGTGCCAGCAGTCCAGCTAGCGGGAAGCGCAATGAGCAGTTCTTC.

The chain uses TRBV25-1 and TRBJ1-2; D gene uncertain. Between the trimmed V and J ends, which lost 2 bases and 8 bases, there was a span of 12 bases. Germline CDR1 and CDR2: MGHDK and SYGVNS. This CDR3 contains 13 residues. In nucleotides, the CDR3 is TGTGCCAGCAGTGAAGGGGAGAGGTACGGCTACACCTTC. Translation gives CASSEGERYGYTF.

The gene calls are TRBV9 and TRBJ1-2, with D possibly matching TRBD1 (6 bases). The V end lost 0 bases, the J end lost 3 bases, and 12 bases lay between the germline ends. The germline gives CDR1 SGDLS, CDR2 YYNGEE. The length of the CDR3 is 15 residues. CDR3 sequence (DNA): TGTGCCAGCAGCGTAGCACGGGGGCCCGACTATGGCTACACCTTC. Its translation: CASSVARGPDYGYTF.

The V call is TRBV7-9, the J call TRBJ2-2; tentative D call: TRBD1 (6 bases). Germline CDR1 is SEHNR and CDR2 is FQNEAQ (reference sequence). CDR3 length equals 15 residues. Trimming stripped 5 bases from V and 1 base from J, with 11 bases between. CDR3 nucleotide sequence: TGTGCCAGCAGCGTTTTGGGACAGAACACCGGGGAGCTGTTTTTT. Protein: CASSVLGQNTGELFF.

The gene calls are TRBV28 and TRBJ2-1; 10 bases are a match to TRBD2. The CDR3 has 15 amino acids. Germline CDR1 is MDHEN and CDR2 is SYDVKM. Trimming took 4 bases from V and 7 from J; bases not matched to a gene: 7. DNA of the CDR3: TGTGCCAGCAGTTCCGGGGCTAGCGGGAGTAATGAGCAGTTCTTC. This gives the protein CASSSGASGSNEQFF.

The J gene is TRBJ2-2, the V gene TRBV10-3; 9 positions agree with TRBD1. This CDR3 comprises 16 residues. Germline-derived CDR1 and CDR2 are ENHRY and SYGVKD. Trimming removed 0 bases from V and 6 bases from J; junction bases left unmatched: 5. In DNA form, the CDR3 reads TGTGCCATCAGTGAGTCGGGGACAGGGTTTGCCGGGGAGCTGTTTTTT. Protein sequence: CAISESGTGFAGELFF.

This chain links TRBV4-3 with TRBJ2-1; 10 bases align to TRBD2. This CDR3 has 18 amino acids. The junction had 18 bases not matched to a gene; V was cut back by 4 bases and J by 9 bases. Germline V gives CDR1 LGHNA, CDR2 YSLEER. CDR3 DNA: TGCGCCAGCAGCCCGGCGGGATCGGGCCTAGCGGGAGATATTGAGCAGTTCTTC. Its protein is CASSPAGSGLAGDIEQFF.

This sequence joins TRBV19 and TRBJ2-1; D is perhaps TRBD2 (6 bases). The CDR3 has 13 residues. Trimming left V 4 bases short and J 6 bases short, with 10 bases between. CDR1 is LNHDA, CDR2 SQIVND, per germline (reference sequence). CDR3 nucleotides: TGTGCCAGTAGTAGGAGGGACGGCAATGAGCAGTTCTTC. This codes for CASSRRDGNEQFF.

CDR3 sequence reads: CASSLATSGMHTQYF. CDR3 nucleotide sequence: TGTGCCAGCAGCTTAGCTACTAGCGGGATGCATACGCAGTATTTT. The chain uses TRBV7-6 and TRBJ2-3, with TRBD2 matching over 10 bases. The length of the CDR3 is 15 residues. Germline V gives CDR1 SGHVS, CDR2 FNYEAQ. Trimming cost V 0 bases and J 7 bases; bases outside gene matches: 4.

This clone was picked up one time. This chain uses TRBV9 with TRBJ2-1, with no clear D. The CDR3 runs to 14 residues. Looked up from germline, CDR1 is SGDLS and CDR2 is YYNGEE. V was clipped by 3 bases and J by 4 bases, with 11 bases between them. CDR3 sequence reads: CASSDQSPYNEQFF. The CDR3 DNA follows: TGTGCCAGCAGCGACCAGAGCCCATACAATGAGCAGTTCTTC.

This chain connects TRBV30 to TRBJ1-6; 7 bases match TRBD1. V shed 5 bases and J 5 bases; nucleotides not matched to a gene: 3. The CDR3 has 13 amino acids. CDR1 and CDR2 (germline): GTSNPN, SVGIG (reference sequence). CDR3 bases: TGTGCCTGGCACGGGACAGATAATTCACCCCTCCACTTT. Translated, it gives CAWHGTDNSPLHF.

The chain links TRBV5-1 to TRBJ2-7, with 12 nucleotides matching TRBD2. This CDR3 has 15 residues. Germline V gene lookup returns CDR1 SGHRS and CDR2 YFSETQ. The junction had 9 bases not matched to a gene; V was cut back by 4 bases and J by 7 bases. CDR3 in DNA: TGCGCCAGCAGCACTGGACTAGCGGGATATGGAGAGCAGTACTTC. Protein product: CASSTGLAGYGEQYF.

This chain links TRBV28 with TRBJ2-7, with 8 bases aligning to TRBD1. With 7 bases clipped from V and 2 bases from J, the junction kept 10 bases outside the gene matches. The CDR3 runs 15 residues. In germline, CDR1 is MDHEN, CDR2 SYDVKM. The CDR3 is CASNTGGSGAYEQYF. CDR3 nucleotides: TGTGCCAGCAATACAGGGGGTTCGGGTGCCTACGAGCAGTACTTC.

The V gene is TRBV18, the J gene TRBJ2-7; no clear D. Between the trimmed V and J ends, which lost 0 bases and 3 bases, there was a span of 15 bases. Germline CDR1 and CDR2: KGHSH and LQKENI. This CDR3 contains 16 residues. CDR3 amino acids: CASSPPGRSTLYEQYF. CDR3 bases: TGTGCCAGCTCACCACCAGGCCGCAGCACCCTCTACGAGCAGTACTTC.

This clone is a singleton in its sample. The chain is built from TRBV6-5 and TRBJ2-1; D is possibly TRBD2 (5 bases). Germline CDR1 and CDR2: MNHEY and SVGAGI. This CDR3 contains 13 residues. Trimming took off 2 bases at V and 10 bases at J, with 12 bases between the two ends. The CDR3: CASSYMRAQEQFF. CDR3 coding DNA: TGTGCCAGCAGTTACATGAGGGCACAAGAGCAGTTCTTC.

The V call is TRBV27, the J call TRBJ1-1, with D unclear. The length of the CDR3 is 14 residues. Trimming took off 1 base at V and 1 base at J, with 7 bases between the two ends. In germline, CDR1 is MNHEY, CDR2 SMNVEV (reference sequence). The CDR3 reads CASSLWKENTEAFF. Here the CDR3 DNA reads TGTGCCAGCAGTTTATGGAAGGAGAACACTGAAGCTTTCTTT.

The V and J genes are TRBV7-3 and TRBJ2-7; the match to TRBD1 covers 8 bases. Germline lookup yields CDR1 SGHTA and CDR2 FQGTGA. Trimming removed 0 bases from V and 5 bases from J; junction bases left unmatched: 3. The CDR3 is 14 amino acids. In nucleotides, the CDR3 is TGTGCCAGCAGCTTAACCCCAGGGGGCCACGAGCAGTACTTC. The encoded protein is CASSLTPGGHEQYF.

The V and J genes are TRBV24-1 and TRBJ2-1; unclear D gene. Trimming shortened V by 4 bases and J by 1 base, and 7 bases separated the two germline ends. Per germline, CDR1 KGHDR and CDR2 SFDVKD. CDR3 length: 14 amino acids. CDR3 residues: CATSESRSYNEQFF. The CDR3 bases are TGTGCCACCAGTGAGTCTAGGTCCTACAATGAGCAGTTCTTC.

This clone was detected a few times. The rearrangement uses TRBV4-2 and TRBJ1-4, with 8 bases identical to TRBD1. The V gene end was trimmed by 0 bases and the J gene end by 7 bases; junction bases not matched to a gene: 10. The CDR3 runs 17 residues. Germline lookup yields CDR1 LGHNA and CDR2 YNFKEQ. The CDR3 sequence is CASSQDPSQGVGEKLFF. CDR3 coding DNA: TGTGCCAGCAGCCAAGACCCCTCACAGGGGGTAGGTGAAAAACTGTTTTTT.

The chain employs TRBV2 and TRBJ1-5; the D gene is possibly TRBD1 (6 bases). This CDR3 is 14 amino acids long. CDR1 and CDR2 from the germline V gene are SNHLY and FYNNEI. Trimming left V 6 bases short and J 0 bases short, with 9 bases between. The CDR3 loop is CASRDSYSNQPQHF. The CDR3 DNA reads TGTGCCAGCAGGGACAGTTATAGCAATCAGCCCCAGCATTTT. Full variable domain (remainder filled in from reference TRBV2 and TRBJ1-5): EPEVTQTPSHQVTQMGQEVILRCVPISNHLYFYWYRQILGQKVEFLVSFYNNEISEKSEIFDDQFSVERPDGSNFTLKIRSTKLEDSAMYFCASRDSYSNQPQHFGDGTRLSIL.

The CDR3 region is CASSSGTLVEQYF. The CDR3 nucleotides read TGTGCCAGCAGTTCGGGGACCCTCGTCGAGCAGTACTTC. The chain joins TRBV12-3 or TRBV12-4 to TRBJ2-7; D might be TRBD1 or TRBD2, each matching 5 bases. The CDR3 has 13 residues. With 4 bases removed from V and 6 bases from J, the gap between germline ends came to 13 bases.

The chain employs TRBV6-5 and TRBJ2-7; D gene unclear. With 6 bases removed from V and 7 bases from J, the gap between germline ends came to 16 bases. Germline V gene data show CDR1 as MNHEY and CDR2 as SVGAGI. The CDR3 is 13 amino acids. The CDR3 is CASRDQIRKEQYF. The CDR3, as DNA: TGTGCCAGCAGGGACCAGATTCGGAAGGAGCAGTACTTC.